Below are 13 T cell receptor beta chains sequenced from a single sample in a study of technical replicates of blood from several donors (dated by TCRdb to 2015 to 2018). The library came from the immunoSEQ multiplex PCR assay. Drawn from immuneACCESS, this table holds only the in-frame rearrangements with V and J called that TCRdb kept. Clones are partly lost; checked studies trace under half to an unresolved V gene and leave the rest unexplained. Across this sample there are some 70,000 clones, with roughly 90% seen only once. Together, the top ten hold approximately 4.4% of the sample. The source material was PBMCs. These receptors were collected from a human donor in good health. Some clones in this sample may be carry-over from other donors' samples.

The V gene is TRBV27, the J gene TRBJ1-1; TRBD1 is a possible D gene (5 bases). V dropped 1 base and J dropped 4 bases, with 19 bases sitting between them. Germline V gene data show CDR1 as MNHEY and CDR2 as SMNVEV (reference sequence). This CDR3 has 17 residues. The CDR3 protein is CASSLFHGGLSGTEAFF. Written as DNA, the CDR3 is TGTGCCAGCAGTTTATTTCATGGGGGGTTGTCGGGCACTGAAGCTTTCTTT.

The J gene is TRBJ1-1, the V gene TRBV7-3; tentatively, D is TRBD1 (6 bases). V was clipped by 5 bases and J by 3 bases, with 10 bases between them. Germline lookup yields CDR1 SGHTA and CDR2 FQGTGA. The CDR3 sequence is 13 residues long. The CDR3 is CASSPDSYTEAFF. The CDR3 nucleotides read TGTGCCAGCAGCCCGGACAGTTACACTGAAGCTTTCTTT. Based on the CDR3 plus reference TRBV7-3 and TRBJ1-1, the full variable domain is GAGVSQTPSNKVTEKGKYVELRCDPISGHTALYWYRQSLGQGPEFLIYFQGTGAADDSGLPNDRFFAVRPEGSVSTLKIQRTERGDSAVYLCASSPDSYTEAFFGQGTRLTVV.

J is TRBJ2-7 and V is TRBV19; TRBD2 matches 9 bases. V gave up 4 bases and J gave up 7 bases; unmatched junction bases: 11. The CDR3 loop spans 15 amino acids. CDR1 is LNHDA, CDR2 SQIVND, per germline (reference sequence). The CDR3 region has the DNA TGTGCCAGTAGTACCGCCGGCGGGAGGGCCCGGGAGCAGTACTTC. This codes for CASSTAGGRAREQYF.

CDR3 in amino acids: CASKGGVVEQYF. The CDR3 DNA reads TGTGCTTCAAAGGGGGGGGTCGTCGAGCAGTACTTC. The V gene is TRBV6-1, the J gene TRBJ2-7; D is perhaps TRBD2 (7 bases). This CDR3 region has 12 residues. Germline V lookup: CDR1 MNHNS, CDR2 SASEGT.

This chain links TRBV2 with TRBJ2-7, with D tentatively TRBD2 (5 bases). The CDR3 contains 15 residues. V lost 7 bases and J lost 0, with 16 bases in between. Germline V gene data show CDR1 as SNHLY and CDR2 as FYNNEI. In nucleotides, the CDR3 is TGTGCCAGCACCAGCGGCGGGTCCCGCTCCTACGAGCAGTACTTC. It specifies CASTSGGSRSYEQYF.

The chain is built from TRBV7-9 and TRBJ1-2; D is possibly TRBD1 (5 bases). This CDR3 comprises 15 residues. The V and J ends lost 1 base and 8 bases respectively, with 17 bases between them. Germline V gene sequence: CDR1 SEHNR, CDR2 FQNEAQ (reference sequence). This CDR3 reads CASSLVLTDPWGYTF. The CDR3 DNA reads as TGTGCCAGCAGCTTAGTTTTGACAGACCCCTGGGGCTACACCTTC.

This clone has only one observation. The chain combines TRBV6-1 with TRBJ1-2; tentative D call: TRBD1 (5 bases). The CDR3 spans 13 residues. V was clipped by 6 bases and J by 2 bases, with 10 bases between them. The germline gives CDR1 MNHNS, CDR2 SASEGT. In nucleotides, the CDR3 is TGTGCCAGCAGGGAGGGGCCCAACTATGGCTACACCTTC. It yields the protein CASREGPNYGYTF.

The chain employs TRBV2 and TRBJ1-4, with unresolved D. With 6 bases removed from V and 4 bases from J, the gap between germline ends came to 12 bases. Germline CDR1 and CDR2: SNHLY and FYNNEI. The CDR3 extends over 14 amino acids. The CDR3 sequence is CASRVEILNEKLFF. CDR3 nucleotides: TGTGCCAGCAGGGTAGAGATCCTTAATGAAAAACTGTTTTTT.

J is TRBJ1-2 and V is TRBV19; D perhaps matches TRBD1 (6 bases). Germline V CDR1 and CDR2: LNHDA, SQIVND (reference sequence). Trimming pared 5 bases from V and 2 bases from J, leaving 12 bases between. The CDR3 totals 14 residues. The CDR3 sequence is CASSPGGPNYGYTF. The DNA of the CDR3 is TGTGCCAGTAGTCCCGGGGGGCCCAACTATGGCTACACCTTC.

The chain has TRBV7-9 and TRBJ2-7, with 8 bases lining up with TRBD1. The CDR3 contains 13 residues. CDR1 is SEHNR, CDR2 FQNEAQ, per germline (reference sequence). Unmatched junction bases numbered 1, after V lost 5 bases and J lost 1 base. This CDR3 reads CASSRDRSYEQYF. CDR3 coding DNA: TGTGCCAGCAGCCGGGACAGGTCCTACGAGCAGTACTTC. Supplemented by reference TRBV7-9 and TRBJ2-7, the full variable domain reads DTGVSQNPRHKITKRGQNVTFRCDPISEHNRLYWYRQTLGQGPEFLTYFQNEAQLEKSRLLSDRFSAERPKGSFSTLEIQRTEQGDSAMYLCASSRDRSYEQYFGPGTRLTVT.

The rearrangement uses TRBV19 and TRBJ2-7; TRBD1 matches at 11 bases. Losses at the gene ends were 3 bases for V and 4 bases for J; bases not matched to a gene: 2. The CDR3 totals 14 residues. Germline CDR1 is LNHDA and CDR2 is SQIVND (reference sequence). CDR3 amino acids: CASSIGTGGYEQYF. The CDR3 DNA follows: TGTGCCAGTAGTATCGGGACAGGGGGATACGAGCAGTACTTC.

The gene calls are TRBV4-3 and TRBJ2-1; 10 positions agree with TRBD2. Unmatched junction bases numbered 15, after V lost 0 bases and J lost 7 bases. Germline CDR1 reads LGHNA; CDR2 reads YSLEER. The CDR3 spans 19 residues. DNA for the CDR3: TGCGCCAGCAGCCAAGAAGGGACTAGCGTACTCGTGGGTCGGAATGAGCAGTTCTTC. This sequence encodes CASSQEGTSVLVGRNEQFF.

The CDR3, as DNA: TGTGCCAGCAGTGAAAATGTCCCCGGGGCCGGGGAGCTGTTTTTT. Its protein product is CASSENVPGAGELFF. The chain joins TRBV2 to TRBJ2-2, with a weak D call TRBD2 (5 bases). This CDR3 is built from 15 residues. Trimming took 2 bases from V and 6 from J, leaving 13 bases between them. The germline V gene has CDR1 SNHLY and CDR2 FYNNEI. Full variable domain (missing parts from reference TRBV2 and TRBJ2-2): EPEVTQTPSHQVTQMGQEVILRCVPISNHLYFYWYRQILGQKVEFLVSFYNNEISEKSEIFDDQFSVERPDGSNFTLKIRSTKLEDSAMYFCASSENVPGAGELFFGEGSRLTVL.